Listed below are T cell receptor beta chains from one sample, sequenced in a study of blood T cell repertoires in COVID-19. Profiled with immunoSEQ multiplex PCR; TCRdb holds only in-frame clones, not every one. The sample contains 110,000 or so clones, approximately 85% of which appear only once. Sequencing was performed on peripheral blood. The receptors come from an older woman with COVID-19, enrolled during active disease. CDR3s include the opening cysteine and the closing phenylalanine or tryptophan. Each record gives: CDR3 DNA, CDR3 protein, clone size, D gene, V gene, J gene. A D gene is named only where the DNA matches it firmly. The listing skips clone size in some rows; elsewhere it reads once, few, many or a size class.

cdr3_nt: TGTGCCAGCAGCGAGGGACAGGGTAAAAAACTGTTTTTT
cdr3_aa: CASSEGQGKKLFF
clone_size: NA
d_call: TRBD1
v_call: TRBV7-9
j_call: TRBJ1-4

cdr3_nt: TGTGCCAGCAGCTTAGCGACCCCGGGATCGAGCTCTGGAAACACCATATATTTT
cdr3_aa: CASSLATPGSSSGNTIYF
clone_size: NA
d_call: NA
v_call: TRBV11-1
j_call: TRBJ1-3

cdr3_nt: TGTGCCAGCAGTTACGCCGGACAGGGAAGAAACTATGGCTACACCTTC
cdr3_aa: CASSYAGQGRNYGYTF
clone_size: NA
d_call: TRBD1
v_call: TRBV6-5
j_call: TRBJ1-2

cdr3_nt: TGTGCCTGGAGTGGGGGGGGAGGAACGAACACCATATATTTT
cdr3_aa: CAWSGGGGTNTIYF
clone_size: NA
d_call: NA
v_call: TRBV30
j_call: TRBJ1-3

cdr3_nt: TGTGCCAGCAGCCCCCCGGGGGACGGTTCCTACGAGCAGTACTTC
cdr3_aa: CASSPPGDGSYEQYF
clone_size: NA
d_call: NA
v_call: TRBV3-1/TRBV3-2
j_call: TRBJ2-7

cdr3_nt: TGTGCCAGCTCAGACAGGATCTCTGGAAACACCATATATTTT
cdr3_aa: CASSDRISGNTIYF
clone_size: NA
d_call: NA
v_call: TRBV18
j_call: TRBJ1-3

cdr3_nt: TGTGCCAGTATAGACAGGGGGGTATCCAATCAGCCCCAGCATTTT
cdr3_aa: CASIDRGVSNQPQHF
clone_size: NA
d_call: TRBD1
v_call: TRBV19
j_call: TRBJ1-5

cdr3_nt: TGCGCCAGCAGCCAAGATACGGGGGGGGCGAACACCGGGGAGCTGTTTTTT
cdr3_aa: CASSQDTGGANTGELFF
clone_size: NA
d_call: TRBD2
v_call: TRBV4-1
j_call: TRBJ2-2

cdr3_nt: TGTGCCAGCAGCTTGGGCAGGGAAGGCACTGAAGCTTTCTTT
cdr3_aa: CASSLGREGTEAFF
clone_size: NA
d_call: NA
v_call: TRBV5-4
j_call: TRBJ1-1

cdr3_nt: TGTGCCAGCAGCTTAGATCCGGTCGCCGGGGAGCTGTTTTTT
cdr3_aa: CASSLDPVAGELFF
clone_size: NA
d_call: NA
v_call: TRBV11-3
j_call: TRBJ2-2

cdr3_nt: TGTGCCAGCAGCTTAGGACCCATTACTAGCGGGGGATATACGCAGTATTTT
cdr3_aa: CASSLGPITSGGYTQYF
clone_size: few
d_call: TRBD2
v_call: TRBV7-3
j_call: TRBJ2-3

cdr3_nt: TGTGCCAGCTCAAACATACCCTACGAGCAGTACTTC
cdr3_aa: CASSNIPYEQYF
clone_size: NA
d_call: NA
v_call: TRBV18
j_call: TRBJ2-7

cdr3_nt: TGTGCTAGTGGTTTGGTACAGGTCGGGAACACCATATATTTT
cdr3_aa: CASGLVQVGNTIYF
clone_size: NA
d_call: NA
v_call: TRBV12-5
j_call: TRBJ1-3

cdr3_nt: TGCGCCAGCAGCAAAAGGCCGACAGGGGATGCAGATACGCAGTATTTT
cdr3_aa: CASSKRPTGDADTQYF
clone_size: NA
d_call: TRBD1
v_call: TRBV5-1
j_call: TRBJ2-3

cdr3_nt: TGTGCCAGCAGCAGGGACAGGGCCTGCTTCTTT
cdr3_aa: CASSRDRACFF
clone_size: NA
d_call: TRBD1
v_call: TRBV6-5
j_call: TRBJ1-1